The clone carrying this TCR beta chain was seen only a few times. The antigen remains undetermined. This specimen comes from a study of identical twins' blood T cells. The CDR3 extends over 14 amino acids. The J segment lost 6 bases and the V segment lost 5 bases, leaving 11 bases of the junction unmatched. Germline assignment: CDR1 DFQATT and CDR2 SNEGSKA (reference sequence). Study-level results: Shared environment remains a possible cause of twin similarity. Mainly, cloneset size products determined shared clonotypes, twins included.

Original analysis: Each donor had about 95,000 to nearly 550,000 clonotypes. From the 5' RACE reads, TCRdb called clonotypes with MiXCR, one entry per CDR3 protein. For this entry, the V and J calls and clone size follow TCRdb and not the study's own pipeline. This sample has fewer than 450,000 distinct CDR3 sequences, with 28% found just once. Sequenced sample: PBMCs. This chain links TRBV20-1 with TRBJ1-2; 8 bases fit TRBD1. The TCR comes from a woman between 18 and 49 years old in good health. This CDR3 reads CSAFVTGAWDGYTF. The CDR3, as DNA: TGCAGTGCTTTCGTGACAGGGGCTTGGGATGGCTACACCTTC.